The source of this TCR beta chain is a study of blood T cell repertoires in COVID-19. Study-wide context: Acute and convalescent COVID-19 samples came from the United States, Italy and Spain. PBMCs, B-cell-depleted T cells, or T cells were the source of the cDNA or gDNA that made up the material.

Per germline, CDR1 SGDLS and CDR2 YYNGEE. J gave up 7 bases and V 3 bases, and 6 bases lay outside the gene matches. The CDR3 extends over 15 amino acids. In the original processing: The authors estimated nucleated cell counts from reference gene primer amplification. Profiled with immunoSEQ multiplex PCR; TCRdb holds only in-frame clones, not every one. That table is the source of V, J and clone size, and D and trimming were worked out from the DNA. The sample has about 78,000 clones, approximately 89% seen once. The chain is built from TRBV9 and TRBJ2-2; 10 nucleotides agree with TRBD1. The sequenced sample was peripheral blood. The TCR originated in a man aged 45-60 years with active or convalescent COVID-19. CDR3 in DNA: TGTGCCAGCAGCGCCCAGGGACAGGGGTACGGGGAGCTGTTTTTT. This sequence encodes CASSAQGQGYGELFF.